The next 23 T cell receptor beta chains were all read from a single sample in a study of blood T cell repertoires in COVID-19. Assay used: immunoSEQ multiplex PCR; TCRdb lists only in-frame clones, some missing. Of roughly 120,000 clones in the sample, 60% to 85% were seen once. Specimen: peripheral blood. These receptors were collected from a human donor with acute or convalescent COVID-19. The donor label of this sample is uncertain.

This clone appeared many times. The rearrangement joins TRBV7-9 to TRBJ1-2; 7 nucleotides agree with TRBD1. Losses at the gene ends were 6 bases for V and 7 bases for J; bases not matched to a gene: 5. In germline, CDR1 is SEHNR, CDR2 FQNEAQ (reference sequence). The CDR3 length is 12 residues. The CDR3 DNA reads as TGTGCCAGCAGTCATACAGGGGTTGGCTACACCTTC. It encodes CASSHTGVGYTF.

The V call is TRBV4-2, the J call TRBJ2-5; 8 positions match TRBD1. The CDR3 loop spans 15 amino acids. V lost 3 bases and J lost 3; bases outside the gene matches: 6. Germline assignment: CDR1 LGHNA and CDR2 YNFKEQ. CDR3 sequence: CASSQDPGQEETQYF. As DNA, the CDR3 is TGTGCCAGCAGCCAGGATCCGGGACAGGAAGAGACCCAGTACTTC.

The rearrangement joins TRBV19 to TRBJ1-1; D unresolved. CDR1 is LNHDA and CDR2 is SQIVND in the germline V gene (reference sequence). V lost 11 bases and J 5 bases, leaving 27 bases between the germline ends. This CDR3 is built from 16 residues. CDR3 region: CASVGRAGLGGTEAFF. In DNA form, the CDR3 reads TGTGCCTCGGTGGGTAGGGCGGGTCTTGGTGGGACTGAAGCTTTCTTT. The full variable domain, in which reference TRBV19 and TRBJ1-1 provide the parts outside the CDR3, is DGGITQSPKYLFRKEGQNVTLSCEQNLNHDAMYWYRQDPGQGLRLIYYSQIVNDFQKGDIAEGYSVSREKKESFPLTVTSAQKNPTAFYLCASVGRAGLGGTEAFFGQGTRLTVV.

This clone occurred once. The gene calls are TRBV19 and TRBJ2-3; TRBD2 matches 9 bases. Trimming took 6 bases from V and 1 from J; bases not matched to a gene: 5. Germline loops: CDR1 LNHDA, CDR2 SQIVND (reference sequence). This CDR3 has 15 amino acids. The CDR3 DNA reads TGTGCCAGTAGAGCACTAGCGGGCCGCACAGATACGCAGTATTTT. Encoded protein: CASRALAGRTDTQYF.

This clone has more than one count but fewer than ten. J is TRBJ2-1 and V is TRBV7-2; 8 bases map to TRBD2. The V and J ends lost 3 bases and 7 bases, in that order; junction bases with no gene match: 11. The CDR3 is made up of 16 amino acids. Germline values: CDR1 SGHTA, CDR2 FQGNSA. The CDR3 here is CASSLLGLATGNEQFF. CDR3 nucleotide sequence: TGTGCCAGCAGCTTGCTCGGACTAGCCACCGGGAATGAGCAGTTCTTC.

The CDR3 DNA reads TGCGCCAGCAGCTTGGTTGGCAGTACCTACGAGCAGTACTTC. Encoded protein: CASSLVGSTYEQYF. The chain joins TRBV5-1 to TRBJ2-7; D remains unclear. The CDR3 runs 14 residues. Trimming shortened V by 0 bases and J by 2 bases, and 9 bases separated the two germline ends. Germline CDR1 is SGHRS and CDR2 is YFSETQ.

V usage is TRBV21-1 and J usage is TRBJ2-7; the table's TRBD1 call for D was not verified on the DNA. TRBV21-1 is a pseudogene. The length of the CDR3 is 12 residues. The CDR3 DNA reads TGTGCCAGCAGCCAGGGATCCGGGGAGCAGTACTTC. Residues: CASSQGSGEQYF.

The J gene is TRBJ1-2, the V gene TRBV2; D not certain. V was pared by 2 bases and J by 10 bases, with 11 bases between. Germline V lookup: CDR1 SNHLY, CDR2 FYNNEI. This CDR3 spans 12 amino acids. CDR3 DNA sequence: TGTGCCAGCAGTGAAAGTCGGAGCTCCTACACCTTC. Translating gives CASSESRSSYTF.

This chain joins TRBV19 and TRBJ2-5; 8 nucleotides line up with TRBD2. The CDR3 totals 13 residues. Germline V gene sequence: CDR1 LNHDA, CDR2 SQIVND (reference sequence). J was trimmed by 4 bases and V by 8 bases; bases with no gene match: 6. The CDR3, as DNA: TGTGCCAGTCGCGGCGCGGGGGGAGAGACCCAGTACTTC. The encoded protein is CASRGAGGETQYF.

The CDR3, as DNA: TGTGCCAGCAGCTCGACCCTCAGGATCCATTCCATCGGCTACACCTTC. Its protein is CASSSTLRIHSIGYTF. The chain recombines TRBV11-2 with TRBJ1-2; D is unresolved. The CDR3 is made up of 16 amino acids. V lost 4 bases and J 8 bases, leaving 23 bases between the germline ends. From germline, CDR1 is SGHAT and CDR2 FQNNGV.

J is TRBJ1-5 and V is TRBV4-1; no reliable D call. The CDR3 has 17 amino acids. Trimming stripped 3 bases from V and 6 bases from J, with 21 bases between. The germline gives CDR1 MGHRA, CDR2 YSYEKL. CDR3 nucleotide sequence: TGCGCCAGCAGCCAGGAGGGATTCGGTAGGGCGGGTCAGCCCCAGCATTTT. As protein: CASSQEGFGRAGQPQHF.

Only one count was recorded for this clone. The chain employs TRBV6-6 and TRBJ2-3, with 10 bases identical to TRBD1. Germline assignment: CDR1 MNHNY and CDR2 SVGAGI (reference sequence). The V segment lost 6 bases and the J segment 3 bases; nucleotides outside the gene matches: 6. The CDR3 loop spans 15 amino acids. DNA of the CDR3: TGTGCCAGCAGCGTTCCGGGACAGGGGACAGATACGCAGTATTTT. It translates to CASSVPGQGTDTQYF.

In DNA form, the CDR3 reads TGTGCCAGCAGTGGAGCAGGCGGGTTCGGCGGGGAGCTGTTTTTT. It is translated as CASSGAGGFGGELFF. The chain couples TRBV2 to TRBJ2-2; the D gene is possibly TRBD2 (5 bases). This CDR3 has 15 amino acids. V was clipped by 4 bases and J by 7 bases, with 16 bases between them. Germline V gene lookup returns CDR1 SNHLY and CDR2 FYNNEI.

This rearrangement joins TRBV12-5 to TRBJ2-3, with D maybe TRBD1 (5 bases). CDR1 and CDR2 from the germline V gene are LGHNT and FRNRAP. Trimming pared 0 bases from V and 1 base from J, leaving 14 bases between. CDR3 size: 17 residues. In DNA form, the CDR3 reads TGTGCTAGTGGTTTGGTCCCAGGGAATGTGGGCACAGATACGCAGTATTTT. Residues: CASGLVPGNVGTDTQYF.

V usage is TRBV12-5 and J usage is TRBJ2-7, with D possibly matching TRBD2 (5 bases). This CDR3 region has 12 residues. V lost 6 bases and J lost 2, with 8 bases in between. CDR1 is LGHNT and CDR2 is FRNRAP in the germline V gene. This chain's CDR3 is CASGRGTYEQYV. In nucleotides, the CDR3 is TGTGCTAGTGGCCGGGGAACCTACGAGCAGTACGTC.

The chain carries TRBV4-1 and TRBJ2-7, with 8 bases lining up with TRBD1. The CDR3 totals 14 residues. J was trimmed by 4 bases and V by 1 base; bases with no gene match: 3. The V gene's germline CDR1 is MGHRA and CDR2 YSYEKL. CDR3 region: CASSQVTGAYEQYV. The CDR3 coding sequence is TGCGCCAGCAGCCAAGTGACAGGGGCGTACGAGCAGTACGTC.

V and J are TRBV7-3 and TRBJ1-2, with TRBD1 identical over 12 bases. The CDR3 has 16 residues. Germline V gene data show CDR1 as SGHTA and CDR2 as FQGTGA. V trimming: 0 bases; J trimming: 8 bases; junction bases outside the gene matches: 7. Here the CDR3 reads CASSLTGGQGAGGYTF. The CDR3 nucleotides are TGTGCCAGCAGCTTAACAGGGGGACAGGGGGCAGGAGGCTACACCTTC.

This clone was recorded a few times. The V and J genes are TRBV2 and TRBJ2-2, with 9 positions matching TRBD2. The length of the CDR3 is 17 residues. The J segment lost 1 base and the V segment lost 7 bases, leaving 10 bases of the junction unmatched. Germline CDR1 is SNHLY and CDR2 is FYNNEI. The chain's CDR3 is CASNPRGGAVNTGELFF. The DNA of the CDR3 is TGTGCCAGCAATCCGCGGGGGGGGGCGGTGAACACCGGGGAGCTGTTTTTT.

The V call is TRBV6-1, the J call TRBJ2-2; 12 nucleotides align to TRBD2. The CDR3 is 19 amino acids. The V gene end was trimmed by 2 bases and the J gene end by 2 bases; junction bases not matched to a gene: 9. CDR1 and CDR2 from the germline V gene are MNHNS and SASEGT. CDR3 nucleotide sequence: TGTGCCAGCAGTGAATGGGCTAGCGGGGGGGCGATAAACACCGGGGAGCTGTTTTTT. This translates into CASSEWASGGAINTGELFF.

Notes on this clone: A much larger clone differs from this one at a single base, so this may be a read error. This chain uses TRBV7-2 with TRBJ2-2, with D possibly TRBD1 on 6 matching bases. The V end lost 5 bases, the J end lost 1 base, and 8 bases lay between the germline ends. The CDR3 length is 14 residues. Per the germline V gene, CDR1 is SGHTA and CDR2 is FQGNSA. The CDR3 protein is CASSQTGNTGELFF. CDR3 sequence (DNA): TGTGCCAGCAGCCAGACAGGGAACACCGGGGAGCTGTTTTTT.

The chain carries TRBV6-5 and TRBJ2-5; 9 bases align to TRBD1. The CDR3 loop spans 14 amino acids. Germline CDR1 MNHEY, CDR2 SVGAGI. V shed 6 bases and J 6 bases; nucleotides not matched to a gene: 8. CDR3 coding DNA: TGTGCCAGCAGGGCGGACAGGGGAGCAAAGACCCAGTACTTC. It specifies CASRADRGAKTQYF.

The CDR3 protein is CASSPPGTGPTKAFF. Here the CDR3 DNA reads TGTGCCAGCAGCCCTCCCGGGACAGGGCCAACTAAAGCTTTCTTT. The rearrangement joins TRBV11-2 to TRBJ1-1; TRBD1 agrees at 9 bases. This CDR3 has 15 amino acids. The V and J ends lost 5 bases and 9 bases, in that order; junction bases with no gene match: 13. CDR1 SGHAT and CDR2 FQNNGV come from the germline V gene.

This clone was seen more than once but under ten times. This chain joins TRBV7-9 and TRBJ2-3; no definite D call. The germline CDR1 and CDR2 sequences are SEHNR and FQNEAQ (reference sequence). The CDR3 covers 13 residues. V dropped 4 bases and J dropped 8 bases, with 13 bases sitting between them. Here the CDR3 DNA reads TGTGCCAGCAGCTCCGACTGGAGAGGTACGCAGTATTTT. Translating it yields CASSSDWRGTQYF.